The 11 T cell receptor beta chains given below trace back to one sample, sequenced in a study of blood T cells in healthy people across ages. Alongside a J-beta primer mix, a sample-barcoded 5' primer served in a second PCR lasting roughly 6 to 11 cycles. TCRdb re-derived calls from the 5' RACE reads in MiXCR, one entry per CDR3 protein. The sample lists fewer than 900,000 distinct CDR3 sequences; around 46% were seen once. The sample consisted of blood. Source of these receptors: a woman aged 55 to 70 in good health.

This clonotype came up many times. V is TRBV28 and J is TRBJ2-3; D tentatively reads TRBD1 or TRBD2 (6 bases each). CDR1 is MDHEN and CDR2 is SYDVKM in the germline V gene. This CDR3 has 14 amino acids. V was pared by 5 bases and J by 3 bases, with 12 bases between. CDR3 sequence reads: CASSIGGSTDTQYF. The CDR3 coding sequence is TGTGCCAGCAGTATAGGGGGGAGTACAGATACGCAGTATTTT.

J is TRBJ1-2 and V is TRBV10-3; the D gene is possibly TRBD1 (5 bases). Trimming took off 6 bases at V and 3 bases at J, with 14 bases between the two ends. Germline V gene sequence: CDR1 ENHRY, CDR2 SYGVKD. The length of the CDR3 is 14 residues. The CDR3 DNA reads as TGTGCCATCAGGGATACGCTGGGGGACTATGGCTACACCTTC. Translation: CAIRDTLGDYGYTF.

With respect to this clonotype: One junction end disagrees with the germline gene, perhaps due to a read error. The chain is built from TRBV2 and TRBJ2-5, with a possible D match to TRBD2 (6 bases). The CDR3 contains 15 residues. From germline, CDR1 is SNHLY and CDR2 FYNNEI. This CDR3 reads CASSPKAGTQATQYF. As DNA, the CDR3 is TGTGCCAGCAGTCCCAAGGCCGGGACTCAAGCGACCCAGTACTTC.

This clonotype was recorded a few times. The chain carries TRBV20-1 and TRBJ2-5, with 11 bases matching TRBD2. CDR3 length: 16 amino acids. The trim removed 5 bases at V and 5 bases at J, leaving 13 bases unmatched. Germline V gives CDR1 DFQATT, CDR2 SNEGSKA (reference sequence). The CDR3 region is CSAFPSTSGIVETQYF. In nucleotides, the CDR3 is TGCAGTGCTTTCCCTTCGACTAGCGGGATAGTGGAGACCCAGTACTTC.

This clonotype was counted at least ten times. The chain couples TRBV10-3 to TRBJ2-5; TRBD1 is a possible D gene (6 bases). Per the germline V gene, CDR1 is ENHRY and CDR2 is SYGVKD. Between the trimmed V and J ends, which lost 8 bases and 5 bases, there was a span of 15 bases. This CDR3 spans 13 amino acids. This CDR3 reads CAIGAGVEETQYF. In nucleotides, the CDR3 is TGTGCCATCGGGGCAGGGGTAGAGGAGACCCAGTACTTC.

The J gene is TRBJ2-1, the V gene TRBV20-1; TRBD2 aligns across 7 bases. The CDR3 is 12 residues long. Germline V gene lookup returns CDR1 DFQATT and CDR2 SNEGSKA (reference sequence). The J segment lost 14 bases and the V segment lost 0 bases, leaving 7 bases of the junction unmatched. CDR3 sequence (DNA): TGCAGTGCTAGAGATCCGACGGCGGGGGAGTTCTTC. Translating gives CSARDPTAGEFF.

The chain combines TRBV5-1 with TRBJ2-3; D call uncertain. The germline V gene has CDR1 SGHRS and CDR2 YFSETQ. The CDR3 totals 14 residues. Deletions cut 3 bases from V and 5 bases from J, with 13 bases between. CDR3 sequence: CASSSPRDGDTQYF. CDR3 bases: TGCGCCAGCAGCTCGCCCCGAGATGGAGATACGCAGTATTTT.

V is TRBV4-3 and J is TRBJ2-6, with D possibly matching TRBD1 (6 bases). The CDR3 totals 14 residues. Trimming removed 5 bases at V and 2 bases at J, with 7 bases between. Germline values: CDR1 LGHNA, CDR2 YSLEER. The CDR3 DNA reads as TGCGCCAGCAGCACAGGGACTGGGGCCAACGTCCTGACTTTC. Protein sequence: CASSTGTGANVLTF.

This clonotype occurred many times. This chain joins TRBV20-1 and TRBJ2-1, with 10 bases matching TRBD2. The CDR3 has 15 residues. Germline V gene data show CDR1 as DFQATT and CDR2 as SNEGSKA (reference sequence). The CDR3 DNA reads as TGCAGCGGGGGGCTGGCTAGCGGGAGAGGGCATGAGCAGTTCTTC. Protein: CSGGLASGRGHEQFF.

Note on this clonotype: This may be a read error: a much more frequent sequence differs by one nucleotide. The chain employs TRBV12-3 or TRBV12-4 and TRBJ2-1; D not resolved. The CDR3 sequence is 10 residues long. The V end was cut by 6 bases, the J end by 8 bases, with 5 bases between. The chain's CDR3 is CASSRHEQFF. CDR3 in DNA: TGTGCCAGCAGCCGACATGAGCAGTTCTTC.

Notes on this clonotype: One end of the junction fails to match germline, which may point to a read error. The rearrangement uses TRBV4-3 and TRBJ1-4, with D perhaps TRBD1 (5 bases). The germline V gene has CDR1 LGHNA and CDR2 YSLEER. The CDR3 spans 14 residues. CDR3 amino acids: CASSQTGAKEKLFF. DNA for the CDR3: TGCGCCAGCAGCCAAACCGGGGCTAAGGAAAAACTGTTTTTT.